This T cell receptor beta chain appears in the sequencing data of a study of blood T cell repertoires in COVID-19. Study overall: Samples came from the United States, Italy and Spain, spanning acute and convalescent COVID-19. T cells, B-cell-depleted T cells, or PBMCs supplied cDNA or gDNA.

Per the authors' pipeline: Researchers report that nucleated cell counts were estimated from reference gene primer amplification. Profiling relied on immunoSEQ multiplex PCR, and the TCRdb table lists in-frame clones only, not all of them. V and J calls and clone size are copied from that table; D and trimming were computed from the DNA. The repertoire includes roughly 180,000 clones, roughly 86% of them detected once, and 0.99% sits in the top ten. The CDR3 consists of 15 residues. V was shortened by 5 bases and J by 1 base, with 13 bases between the two germline ends. Germline V gene data show CDR1 as KGHDR and CDR2 as SFDVKD.

The receptor was derived from a young man with acute or convalescent COVID-19. Sequences were obtained from peripheral blood. This chain links TRBV24-1 with TRBJ2-5; a weak D match, TRBD2 (6 bases). The CDR3 region is CATSGSGVFQETQYF. As DNA, the CDR3 is TGTGCCACCAGTGGTAGCGGCGTGTTCCAAGAGACCCAGTACTTC.